Listed here are 11 T cell receptor beta chains from one sample, sequenced in a study of T cell changes during pregnancy in multiple sclerosis. Only in-frame clones appear in the TCRdb table, and some are missing; sequencing was by immunoSEQ multiplex PCR. The sample lists approximately 40,000 clones, around 90% seen once, with about 5.5% in the top ten. This specimen was CD8+ T cells from peripheral blood mononuclear cells, taken in the third trimester of pregnancy. The receptors shown here come from a female donor with multiple sclerosis, enrolled in a pregnancy study.

The V gene is TRBV21-1, the J gene TRBJ1-2. TRBV21-1 has pseudogene status. This CDR3 is 14 amino acids long. CDR3 coding DNA: TGTGCCAGCAGCAGACAAAAGGGAGGGCATGGCTACACCTTC. Translation: CASSRQKGGHGYTF.

CDR3 coding DNA: TGTGCCAGCAGCCCAAGGCGGGAGTCAGCGGACAATGAGCAGTTCTTC. Its protein is CASSPRRESADNEQFF. V usage is TRBV14 and J usage is TRBJ2-1, with TRBD2 matching 7 bases. V was pared by 4 bases and J by 5 bases, with 11 bases of the junction left unmatched. The CDR3 loop spans 16 amino acids. Germline CDR1 SGHDN, CDR2 FVKESK.

CDR3 sequence (DNA): TGTGCCAGCAGCCCCAAGGGGACTGAAGCTTTCTTT. This encodes CASSPKGTEAFF. The chain uses TRBV27 and TRBJ1-1, with D maybe TRBD1 (5 bases). The CDR3 contains 12 residues. Germline V gives CDR1 MNHEY, CDR2 SMNVEV (reference sequence). V shed 6 bases and J shed 5 bases, with 10 bases lying between them.

The sample holds one count of this clone. This chain connects TRBV7-9 to TRBJ2-7; 9 nucleotides line up with TRBD1. V trimming: 4 bases; J trimming: 6 bases; junction bases outside the gene matches: 7. Germline V gene lookup returns CDR1 SEHNR and CDR2 FQNEAQ (reference sequence). The CDR3 has 14 residues. The CDR3 reads CASSSRDRDTEQYF. CDR3 in DNA: TGTGCCAGCAGCTCCCGGGACAGGGATACCGAGCAGTACTTC.

This clone has a single count. This rearrangement joins TRBV7-9 to TRBJ1-1; D gene uncertain. This CDR3 is built from 15 residues. Germline lookup yields CDR1 SEHNR and CDR2 FQNEAQ (reference sequence). Trimming cost V 5 bases and J 2 bases, with 15 bases left between them. The CDR3 DNA follows: TGTGCCAGCAGCGGAGGAGCCCCCGGCAACACTGAAGCTTTCTTT. Translated, it gives CASSGGAPGNTEAFF.

The chain recombines TRBV19 with TRBJ2-2; possible D gene TRBD2, 5 bases. V was trimmed by 2 bases and J by 2 bases, leaving 18 bases between them. Germline-derived CDR1 and CDR2 are LNHDA and SQIVND (reference sequence). The CDR3 has 18 residues. CDR3 coding DNA: TGTGCCAGTAGTATAAATCCTCGAGGGCTACCAAACACCGGGGAGCTGTTTTTT. This translates into CASSINPRGLPNTGELFF.

In this sample, this clone turned up once. The V call is TRBV6-5, the J call TRBJ1-1, with D maybe TRBD1 (5 bases). Trimming stripped 0 bases from V and 7 bases from J, with 12 bases between. Germline CDR1 and CDR2: MNHEY and SVGAGI. This CDR3 spans 14 amino acids. CDR3 bases: TGTGCCAGCAGTTACTCGGGCATGCAGGGTGAAGCTTTCTTT. Translation gives CASSYSGMQGEAFF.

J is TRBJ2-7 and V is TRBV7-2, with D tentatively TRBD1 (6 bases). The germline gives CDR1 SGHTA, CDR2 FQGNSA. CDR3 size: 14 residues. V lost 0 bases, J lost 4 bases, and 10 bases lay in between. The CDR3 bases are TGTGCCAGCAGCTTAGCCGGGACAAAGTACGAGCAGTACTTC. Its protein product is CASSLAGTKYEQYF.

The V and J genes are TRBV11-1 and TRBJ1-5, with D uncertain. V lost 2 bases and J lost 4, with 12 bases in between. The germline V gene encodes CDR1 SGHAT and CDR2 FQDESV (reference sequence). The CDR3 length is 15 residues. The CDR3 protein is CASSLSDIQNQPQHF. The CDR3 region has the DNA TGTGCCAGCAGCTTAAGTGACATCCAAAATCAGCCCCAGCATTTT.

The V gene is TRBV4-1, the J gene TRBJ2-1; the match to TRBD2 covers 9 bases. The CDR3 totals 14 residues. J was trimmed by 9 bases and V by 5 bases; bases with no gene match: 8. Looked up from germline, CDR1 is MGHRA and CDR2 is YSYEKL. The CDR3 coding sequence is TGCGCCAGCAGCGAGGAGCGGGAGGTTACTGAGCAGTTCTTC. This codes for CASSEEREVTEQFF.

The chain uses TRBV4-1 and TRBJ1-1, with 10 bases that match TRBD1. CDR3 length: 15 residues. Per the germline V gene, CDR1 is MGHRA and CDR2 is YSYEKL. Germline trimming cut 0 bases from V and 3 bases from J; bases unmatched to any gene: 1. The DNA for the CDR3 is TGCGCCAGCAGCCAAGAGGGACAGGGGTACACTGAAGCTTTCTTT. It codes for CASSQEGQGYTEAFF.